This is a list of T cell receptor beta chains from one sample in a study of cytomegalovirus exposure and HLA in healthy donors. Clones were read by immunoSEQ multiplex PCR, and TCRdb kept only the in-frame ones, dropping some. The sample contains 100,000 to 150,000 clones, around 80% of which appear only once. Sequencing was performed on PBMCs. All receptors come from a woman in her twenties or thirties in good health and CMV-seronegative. Each CDR3 is given with its conserved first and last residue. A D gene is named only where the DNA matches it firmly. Expanded clones get a size class; other rows say once, few or many, or leave the size out.

d_gene: -
abundance: once
v_gene: TRBV5-1
j_gene: TRBJ2-2
CDR3aa: CASSRGLWTGELFF
CDR3nt: TGCGCCAGCAGCAGAGGATTATGGACCGGGGAGCTGTTTTTT

d_gene: -
abundance: -
v_gene: TRBV11-2
j_gene: TRBJ1-2
CDR3aa: CASSSRTYGYTF
CDR3nt: TGTGCCAGCAGCTCCCGGACTTATGGCTACACCTTC

d_gene: TRBD1
abundance: -
v_gene: TRBV2
j_gene: TRBJ2-5
CDR3aa: CASSQGARETQYF
CDR3nt: TGTGCCAGCAGCCAGGGGGCGAGGGAGACCCAGTACTTC

d_gene: -
abundance: -
v_gene: TRBV9
j_gene: TRBJ1-4
CDR3aa: CASSVGAGGSEKLFF
CDR3nt: TGTGCCAGCAGCGTAGGGGCAGGAGGGAGTGAAAAACTGTTTTTT

d_gene: -
abundance: -
v_gene: TRBV6-5
j_gene: TRBJ2-1
CDR3aa: CASSLAHKNEQFF
CDR3nt: TGTGCCAGCAGTTTAGCTCACAAGAATGAGCAGTTCTTC

d_gene: -
abundance: -
v_gene: TRBV2
j_gene: TRBJ2-1
CDR3aa: CASRWRLGGGRKYNEQFF
CDR3nt: TGTGCCAGCAGATGGAGGTTAGGGGGGGGGCGGAAGTACAATGAGCAGTTCTTC

d_gene: -
abundance: -
v_gene: TRBV5-4
j_gene: TRBJ1-2
CDR3aa: CASSEGGVGYTF
CDR3nt: TGTGCCAGCAGCGAAGGCGGGGTCGGCTACACCTTC

d_gene: TRBD2
abundance: -
v_gene: TRBV4-1
j_gene: TRBJ2-3
CDR3aa: CASSQESGGGGTDTQYF
CDR3nt: TGCGCCAGCAGCCAAGAATCTGGCGGGGGGGGCACAGATACGCAGTATTTT

d_gene: TRBD1
abundance: -
v_gene: TRBV5-6
j_gene: TRBJ2-2
CDR3aa: CASSLKGAENTGELFF
CDR3nt: TGTGCCAGCAGCCTAAAGGGGGCCGAGAACACCGGGGAGCTGTTTTTT

d_gene: -
abundance: -
v_gene: TRBV10-2
j_gene: TRBJ1-6
CDR3aa: CASSEGEYSPLHF
CDR3nt: TGCGCCAGCAGTGAAGGGGAATATTCACCCCTCCACTTT

d_gene: TRBD1
abundance: -
v_gene: TRBV13
j_gene: TRBJ2-7
CDR3aa: CASSLFFGQGAYEQYF
CDR3nt: TGTGCCAGCAGCTTATTCTTTGGACAGGGGGCGTACGAGCAGTACTTC

d_gene: -
abundance: -
v_gene: TRBV11-2
j_gene: TRBJ1-1
CDR3aa: CASSSPLANTEAFF
CDR3nt: TGTGCCAGCAGCTCACCGCTAGCGAACACTGAAGCTTTCTTT

d_gene: -
abundance: -
v_gene: TRBV30
j_gene: TRBJ1-6
CDR3aa: CAWRGAGSPLHF
CDR3nt: TGTGCCTGGAGAGGGGCTGGCTCACCCCTCCACTTT

d_gene: TRBD1
abundance: once
v_gene: TRBV19
j_gene: TRBJ1-1
CDR3aa: CASAEARQGRDTEAFF
CDR3nt: TGTGCCAGCGCGGAGGCAAGACAGGGTCGGGATACTGAAGCTTTCTTT

d_gene: TRBD2
abundance: -
v_gene: TRBV2
j_gene: TRBJ2-7
CDR3aa: CASSGGGLRTYEQYF
CDR3nt: TGTGCCAGCAGTGGCGGGGGGCTCCGGACCTACGAGCAGTACTTC

d_gene: -
abundance: few
v_gene: TRBV7-2
j_gene: TRBJ1-6
CDR3aa: CASSYGGYNSPLHF
CDR3nt: TGTGCCAGCAGCTATGGGGGGTATAATTCACCCCTCCACTTT

d_gene: TRBD2
abundance: -
v_gene: TRBV9
j_gene: TRBJ2-1
CDR3aa: CASSPGGFTYNEQFF
CDR3nt: TGTGCCAGCAGCCCGGGGGGATTTACCTACAATGAGCAGTTCTTC

d_gene: -
abundance: -
v_gene: TRBV9
j_gene: TRBJ2-3
CDR3aa: CASSEPPLDSTDTQYF
CDR3nt: TGTGCCAGCAGCGAGCCCCCCCTCGATTCCACAGATACGCAGTATTTT

d_gene: -
abundance: -
v_gene: TRBV13
j_gene: TRBJ2-3
CDR3aa: CASSLGGGPHTDTQYF
CDR3nt: TGTGCCAGCAGCTTGGGTGGCGGGCCCCACACAGATACGCAGTATTTT

d_gene: -
abundance: -
v_gene: TRBV4-3
j_gene: TRBJ1-2
CDR3aa: CASSQDLTYYGYTF
CDR3nt: TGCGCCAGCAGCCAAGATCTAACCTACTATGGCTACACCTTC

d_gene: -
abundance: -
v_gene: TRBV6-6
j_gene: TRBJ1-3
CDR3aa: CASSYRGGSGNTIYF
CDR3nt: TGTGCCAGCAGTTACCGGGGTGGCTCTGGAAACACCATATATTTT

d_gene: TRBD1
abundance: -
v_gene: TRBV7-9
j_gene: TRBJ1-1
CDR3aa: CASSRTGLVTEAFF
CDR3nt: TGTGCCAGCAGCCGGACAGGGCTAGTGACTGAAGCTTTCTTT

d_gene: -
abundance: -
v_gene: TRBV2
j_gene: TRBJ1-5
CDR3aa: CASSHPPDSRQPQHF
CDR3nt: TGTGCCAGCAGCCACCCCCCTGACAGTCGTCAGCCCCAGCATTTT

d_gene: -
abundance: -
v_gene: TRBV25-1
j_gene: TRBJ2-3
CDR3aa: CASSRRQVGTDTQYF
CDR3nt: TGTGCCAGCAGCCGGAGACAGGTGGGCACAGATACGCAGTATTTT

d_gene: -
abundance: -
v_gene: TRBV5-1
j_gene: TRBJ1-4
CDR3aa: CASSFLGDEKLFF
CDR3nt: TGCGCCAGCAGCTTCCTCGGGGATGAAAAACTGTTTTTT

d_gene: TRBD1
abundance: -
v_gene: TRBV11-3
j_gene: TRBJ2-7
CDR3aa: CASSARDSSYEQYF
CDR3nt: TGTGCCAGCAGCGCCCGGGACAGCTCCTACGAGCAGTACTTC

d_gene: -
abundance: few
v_gene: TRBV19
j_gene: TRBJ1-5
CDR3aa: CASSISGSGNQPQHF
CDR3nt: TGTGCCAGTAGTATAAGCGGATCGGGTAATCAGCCCCAGCATTTT

d_gene: TRBD1
abundance: few
v_gene: TRBV28
j_gene: TRBJ1-1
CDR3aa: CASRETGMNTEAFF
CDR3nt: TGTGCCAGCAGAGAGACAGGGATGAACACTGAAGCTTTCTTT

d_gene: -
abundance: -
v_gene: TRBV2
j_gene: TRBJ2-7
CDR3aa: CASSLLGEQYF
CDR3nt: TGTGCCAGCTCACTCCTAGGCGAGCAGTACTTC

d_gene: -
abundance: -
v_gene: TRBV11-2
j_gene: TRBJ2-1
CDR3aa: CASSPSIPTVRNEQFF
CDR3nt: TGTGCCAGCAGCCCGAGTATCCCGACAGTGAGGAATGAGCAGTTCTTC

d_gene: -
abundance: -
v_gene: TRBV11-1
j_gene: TRBJ1-2
CDR3aa: CASSPRGYGYTF
CDR3nt: TGTGCCAGCAGCCCTAGGGGATATGGCTACACCTTC

d_gene: TRBD1
abundance: -
v_gene: TRBV7-3
j_gene: TRBJ2-2
CDR3aa: CASSITPGTGVTGELFF
CDR3nt: TGTGCCAGCAGCATAACTCCCGGGACAGGGGTTACCGGGGAGCTGTTTTTT

d_gene: -
abundance: -
v_gene: TRBV11-1
j_gene: TRBJ2-7
CDR3aa: CASSSDRRSYEQYF
CDR3nt: TGTGCCAGCAGCTCCGACAGGCGCTCCTACGAGCAGTACTTC

d_gene: TRBD2
abundance: -
v_gene: TRBV12-5
j_gene: TRBJ2-3
CDR3aa: CASGLTSGGWTDTQYF
CDR3nt: TGTGCTAGTGGTTTAACTAGCGGGGGGTGGACAGATACGCAGTATTTT

d_gene: TRBD2
abundance: -
v_gene: TRBV5-4
j_gene: TRBJ2-5
CDR3aa: CASSRTLGTSGETQYF
CDR3nt: TGTGCCAGCAGCCGGACCCTGGGCACTAGCGGGGAGACCCAGTACTTC

d_gene: TRBD1
abundance: -
v_gene: TRBV6-6
j_gene: TRBJ1-1
CDR3aa: CASSGQGTEAFF
CDR3nt: TGTGCCAGCAGTGGACAGGGGACTGAAGCTTTCTTT

d_gene: TRBD1
abundance: -
v_gene: TRBV6-1
j_gene: TRBJ1-5
CDR3aa: CASSEDRGGWQPQHF
CDR3nt: TGTGCCAGCAGTGAGGACAGGGGCGGGTGGCAGCCCCAGCATTTT

d_gene: -
abundance: -
v_gene: TRBV19
j_gene: TRBJ2-3
CDR3aa: CASSPAWVGADTQYF
CDR3nt: TGTGCCAGTAGTCCAGCTTGGGTGGGCGCAGATACGCAGTATTTT

d_gene: -
abundance: few
v_gene: TRBV10-3
j_gene: TRBJ1-1
CDR3aa: CAISEEWTEAFF
CDR3nt: TGTGCCATCAGTGAAGAGTGGACTGAAGCTTTCTTT

d_gene: TRBD2
abundance: -
v_gene: TRBV6-1
j_gene: TRBJ2-7
CDR3aa: CASSLSSGSYEQYF
CDR3nt: TGTGCCAGCAGTCTCTCTAGCGGGAGTTACGAGCAGTACTTC

d_gene: -
abundance: -
v_gene: TRBV29-1
j_gene: TRBJ1-2
CDR3aa: CSVEWGGHYGYTF
CDR3nt: TGCAGCGTTGAATGGGGGGGCCACTATGGCTACACCTTC

d_gene: TRBD1
abundance: -
v_gene: TRBV9
j_gene: TRBJ1-2
CDR3aa: CASSGDREGYGYTF
CDR3nt: TGTGCCAGCAGCGGGGACAGGGAAGGCTATGGCTACACCTTC

d_gene: TRBD1
abundance: -
v_gene: TRBV2
j_gene: TRBJ2-5
CDR3aa: CASSMGQGDGKETQYF
CDR3nt: TGTGCCAGCAGCATGGGACAGGGGGACGGAAAAGAGACCCAGTACTTC

d_gene: TRBD1
abundance: -
v_gene: TRBV18
j_gene: TRBJ2-2
CDR3aa: CASSVDRGPDTGELFF
CDR3nt: TGTGCCAGCTCCGTGGACAGGGGCCCTGACACCGGGGAGCTGTTTTTT

d_gene: -
abundance: -
v_gene: TRBV29-1
j_gene: TRBJ2-1
CDR3aa: CSVAVFARINEQFF
CDR3nt: TGCAGCGTTGCGGTTTTCGCTAGGATCAATGAGCAGTTCTTC

d_gene: TRBD1
abundance: -
v_gene: TRBV30
j_gene: TRBJ2-5
CDR3aa: CAWSRGRETQYF
CDR3nt: TGTGCCTGGAGCAGGGGGCGAGAGACCCAGTACTTC

d_gene: -
abundance: -
v_gene: TRBV4-1
j_gene: TRBJ2-7
CDR3aa: CASSRGDSSYEQYF
CDR3nt: TGCGCCAGCAGCCGGGGGGACAGTTCCTACGAGCAGTACTTC

d_gene: -
abundance: -
v_gene: TRBV11-2
j_gene: TRBJ2-5
CDR3aa: CASSLGRAQETQYF
CDR3nt: TGTGCCAGCAGCTTAGGCAGGGCACAAGAGACCCAGTACTTC

d_gene: -
abundance: -
v_gene: TRBV6-5
j_gene: TRBJ2-5
CDR3aa: CASSYSPQGGRETQYF
CDR3nt: TGTGCCAGCAGTTACTCCCCACAGGGAGGGAGGGAGACCCAGTACTTC

d_gene: -
abundance: -
v_gene: TRBV7-9
j_gene: TRBJ2-1
CDR3aa: CASNTGSGEQFF
CDR3nt: TGTGCCAGCAATACAGGGTCCGGTGAGCAGTTCTTC

d_gene: -
abundance: -
v_gene: TRBV7-8
j_gene: TRBJ2-5
CDR3aa: CASLARQTQYF
CDR3nt: TGTGCCAGTCTGGCGAGGCAGACCCAGTACTTC

d_gene: -
abundance: -
v_gene: TRBV7-3
j_gene: TRBJ2-2
CDR3aa: CASSLISPGELFF
CDR3nt: TGTGCCAGCAGCTTAATTAGCCCCGGGGAGCTGTTTTTT

d_gene: -
abundance: -
v_gene: TRBV14
j_gene: TRBJ2-5
CDR3aa: CASSQVGGETQYF
CDR3nt: TGTGCCAGCAGCCAAGTGGGCGGGGAGACCCAGTACTTC

d_gene: -
abundance: -
v_gene: TRBV27
j_gene: TRBJ2-3
CDR3aa: CASSFLGASAVYTAQYF
CDR3nt: TGTGCCAGCAGTTTTTTAGGGGCTAGCGCGGTCTACACGGCGCAGTATTTT

d_gene: -
abundance: -
v_gene: TRBV18
j_gene: TRBJ2-7
CDR3aa: CASSMDSRYEQYF
CDR3nt: TGTGCCAGCTCAATGGACAGCCGCTACGAGCAGTACTTC